These 2 T cell receptor beta chains originate from one sample sequenced in a study of cytomegalovirus exposure and HLA in healthy donors. PCR amplification relied on 60 Vbeta primers (plus 13 Jbeta primers). The assay was immunoSEQ multiplex PCR, and TCRdb's table has in-frame clones only and misses some. This sample has roughly 180,000 clones; around 80% occur once, and the top ten carry roughly an eighth. Sequenced material: PBMCs. The receptors shown here come from a woman in her forties or fifties in good health and CMV-seropositive.

The chain uses TRBV12-5 and TRBJ2-3, with 8 bases that match TRBD2. CDR1 is LGHNT, CDR2 FRNRAP, per germline. The CDR3 has 14 residues. V lost 1 base to trimming and J lost 3 bases; unmatched junction nucleotides: 0. The CDR3 spells CASGLGLATDTQYF. The CDR3 nucleotides are TGTGCTAGTGGTTTGGGACTAGCGACAGATACGCAGTATTTT. Based on the CDR3 plus reference TRBV12-5 and TRBJ2-3, the full variable domain is DARVTQTPRHKVTEMGQEVTMRCQPILGHNTVFWYRQTMMQGLELLAYFRNRAPLDDSGMPKDRFSAEMPDATLATLKIQPSEPRDSAVYFCASGLGLATDTQYFGPGTRLTVL.

This clone was seen a few times. The chain uses TRBV19 and TRBJ1-1; 9 positions agree with TRBD1. J lost 8 bases, V lost 3 bases, and 10 bases had no gene match. There are 15 residues in the CDR3. The germline CDR1 and CDR2 sequences are LNHDA and SQIVND (reference sequence). For the CDR3, the DNA is TGTGCCAGTAGTATTGCTGGGACAGGGCTAGAGGAAGCTTTCTTT. Amino acid sequence: CASSIAGTGLEEAFF.